This paragraph reports one TCR beta chain. Its antigen is currently unknown. The data stem from a study of T cell responses to AZD1222 COVID-19 vaccine. It was second doses at about 4 or about 12 weeks that were pooled. Here immunoSEQ multiplex PCR was the method, and the copy in TCRdb shows in-frame clones only, minus some. Of fewer than 150,000 clones detected, approximately 86% appear once; the ten largest clones hold roughly 15%. Germline lookup yields CDR1 SQVTM and CDR2 ANQGSEA. This CDR3 has 9 residues. Overall study findings and caveats: Mostly white British, mostly female donors; authors suggested clonal diversity may be underestimated. Seropositive at baseline were only 5 or 6 AZD1222 recipients.

The TCR was taken from an adult who received the AZD1222 COVID-19 vaccine. The chain employs TRBV29-1 and TRBJ1-1; the D is unclear. The sample was peripheral blood, taken 28 days after the second AZD1222 dose. The CDR3 is CRGMAEAFF. In DNA, the CDR3 is TGCAGGGGGATGGCTGAAGCTTTCTTT.